The sequence of this T cell receptor (beta chain) was determined in a study of blood T cell repertoires in COVID-19 (dated by TCRdb to the early 2020s). Regarding the research as a whole: Collaborator samples came from the United States, Italy and Spain and covered acute and convalescent phases of COVID-19. Where HLA class I and class II types were available, the types were taken from metadata supplied by the sample provider, not from assay-based typing. The prospective study material was composed of cDNA or gDNA derived from T cells, B-cell-depleted T cells, or PBMCs. A freely available public database, intended as a resource for researchers studying the immune response to SARS-CoV-2, is where the repertoires were released. Sample metadata almost always included a de-identified subject ID, COVID-19 status, age in years and sex. The samples were drawn from two sources: the first 160 participants of the ongoing ImmuneRACE study, and about 1,300 subjects contributed by 6 global collaborators. The dataset comprised deeply sampled blood TCRbeta repertoires from subjects exposed to, actively infected with, or recovered from COVID-19.

From the cysteine through the phenylalanine, the CDR3 covers 16 amino acids. Only the CDR3 region is kept as DNA, spanning 48 bases read in frame from base 1. V ends up 4 bases short and J 8 bases short, with an unmatched junction base count of 16. Taken from the germline V gene, the CDR1 and CDR2 loops are SGHRS and YFSETQ. What the authors observed across the whole study: The quantity of clinical and demographic metadata differed by source and by participant and was supplied without curation.

TCRbeta CDR3 regions were amplified from genomic DNA using the immunoSEQ Assay, a bias-controlled multiplex PCR. The paper's processing steps were these. The number of nucleated cells in each sample was estimated by amplification of reference gene primers within the assay. To quantify the absolute abundance of each unique TCRbeta CDR3 rearrangement, sequence reads were collapsed and filtered. For each sample, productive Simpson clonality was calculated as the square root of Simpson's diversity index over productive rearrangements. TCRdb took over this immuneACCESS table, retaining in-frame rearrangements with V and J assigned. Such tables are incomplete; in checked studies, under half of the missing clones stem from an unresolved V gene, and the remainder is unexplained. V and J calls and clone size are given by that table; D and trimming were obtained from the DNA. The sample profile shows about 360,000 clones; less than 90% of them were found once. The ten biggest clones cover around 7.5% of the sample.

For this clone: Its antigen remains undetermined. No qualities accompany the bases; no much larger clone lies one base away.

One collaborating source in Seattle enrolled patients while the patients were actively infected and followed the patients over time throughout the course of disease. The collaborating institutions used their own protocols to collect whole blood in K2EDTA tubes. For TCRbeta analysis, collaborators shipped samples as frozen whole blood, isolated PBMCs, or DNA extracted from either of those sample types. Rearrangement joined TRBV5-1 to TRBJ2-3; 7 middle bases align to TRBD1. The receptor was isolated from a woman in her fifties or sixties with COVID-19, enrolled during active disease. Source material: peripheral blood. The nucleotide sequence reads TGCGCCAGCAGCGCAGCCCTGACAGGGAGATTAAGTACGCAGTATTTT. Its protein product is CASSAALTGRLSTQYF.